One sample yielded the 7 T cell receptor beta chains listed below, sequenced in a study of breast tumors, draining lymph nodes, adjacent tissues. TCRdb fed the multiplex PCR reads into MiXCR, producing one record per CDR3 protein. The sample has some 120,000 distinct CDR3 sequences, 15% to 20% seen once. Samples came from axillary lymph nodes draining the breast cancer. The material sequenced was axillary lymph node tissue. Every receptor here comes from a female donor with breast cancer. Some clones in this sample may be carry-over from other donors' samples.

This clonotype was seen repeatedly, ten times or more. The chain couples TRBV2 to TRBJ1-6, with TRBD1 identical over 7 bases. Trimming removed 7 bases from V and 8 bases from J; junction bases left unmatched: 5. Germline CDR1 is SNHLY and CDR2 is FYNNEI. The CDR3 is 13 residues long. The chain's CDR3 is CASTGTEDSPLHF. The CDR3 DNA sequence: TGTGCCAGCACTGGGACAGAGGATTCACCCCTCCACTTT.

Of note for this clonotype: This may be a read error, as it is one base from a much larger clone. The chain joins TRBV6-1 to TRBJ2-5, with D possibly being TRBD2 (6 bases). CDR1 is MNHNS and CDR2 is SASEGT in the germline V gene. CDR3 size: 15 residues. V lost 5 bases to trimming and J lost 6 bases, with 19 bases between them. CDR3 DNA: TGTGCCAGCAGTCCTAGGGCGGGGACCCGGAAGACCCAGTACTTC. It encodes CASSPRAGTRKTQYF.

The rearrangement links TRBV15 to TRBJ1-1, with TRBD1 as a possible D gene (5 bases). In germline, CDR1 is LNHNV, CDR2 YYDKDF (reference sequence). V lost 1 base and J 4 bases, leaving 13 bases between the germline ends. This CDR3 contains 15 residues. CDR3 loop: CATSRGWEGSTEAFF. The DNA for the CDR3 is TGTGCCACCAGCAGAGGATGGGAGGGGAGCACTGAAGCTTTCTTT.

This clonotype was observed a single time. The junction departs from the called germline gene at one end, perhaps through a read error. The V gene is TRBV7-2, the J gene TRBJ2-2; a possible D gene is TRBD2 (5 bases). This CDR3 region has 14 residues. Germline loops: CDR1 SGHTA, CDR2 FQGNSA. CDR3 coding DNA: TGTGCCAGCAGCTTAGGGGTTAACACCGGGGAGCTGCTTTTT. Encoded protein: CASSLGVNTGELLF.

This clonotype was counted many times. The genes are TRBV25-1 and TRBJ1-4, with D hard to call. Germline CDR1 MGHDK, CDR2 SYGVNS. CDR3 size: 11 residues. The V gene lost 1 base and the J gene lost 17 bases, with 11 bases spanning the gap. In DNA, the CDR3 is TGTGCCAGCAGTGAATCATCGTTGTTCTTTTTT. This codes for CASSESSLFFF.

This clonotype was detected ten times or more. The rearrangement joins TRBV2 to TRBJ1-6; D might be TRBD1 (5 bases). The CDR3 consists of 15 residues. V shed 3 bases and J shed 9 bases, with 15 bases lying between them. The germline V gene has CDR1 SNHLY and CDR2 FYNNEI. The chain's CDR3 is CASSDQGGIGSPLHF. CDR3 in DNA: TGTGCCAGCAGTGATCAGGGCGGGATCGGTTCACCCCTCCACTTT.

Worth noting for this clonotype: This CDR3 is missing its conserved last phenylalanine or tryptophan, likely due to a read error. The gene calls are TRBV9 and TRBJ1-3; D perhaps matches TRBD1 (5 bases). This CDR3 is built from 17 residues. Germline CDR1 and CDR2: SGDLS and YYNGEE. Trimming pared 4 bases from V and 3 bases from J, leaving 20 bases between. The CDR3 is CASSLSWSGRSGNTIYL. CDR3 nucleotide sequence: TGTGCCAGCAGCCTGTCGTGGTCAGGGCGAAGTGGAAACACCATATATCTT.